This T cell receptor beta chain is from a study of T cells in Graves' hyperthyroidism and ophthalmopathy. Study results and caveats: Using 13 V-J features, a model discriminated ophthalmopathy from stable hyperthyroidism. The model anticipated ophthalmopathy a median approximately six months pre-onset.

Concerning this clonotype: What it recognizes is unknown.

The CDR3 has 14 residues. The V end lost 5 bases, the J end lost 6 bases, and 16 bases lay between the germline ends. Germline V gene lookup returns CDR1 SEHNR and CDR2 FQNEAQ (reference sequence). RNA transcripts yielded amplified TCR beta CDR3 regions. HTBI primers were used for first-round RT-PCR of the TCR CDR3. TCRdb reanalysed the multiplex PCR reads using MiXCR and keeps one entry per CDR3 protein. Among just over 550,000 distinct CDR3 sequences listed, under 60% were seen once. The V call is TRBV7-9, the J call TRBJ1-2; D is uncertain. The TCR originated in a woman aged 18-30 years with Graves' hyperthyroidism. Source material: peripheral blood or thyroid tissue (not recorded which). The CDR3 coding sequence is TGTGCCAGCAGCCGAGCCGACGCAGGAGATGGCTACACCTTC. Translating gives CASSRADAGDGYTF.